A selection of T cell receptor beta chains follows, all from one sample in a study of blood T cell repertoires in COVID-19. Assay used: immunoSEQ multiplex PCR; TCRdb lists only in-frame clones, some missing. The sample contains about 250,000 clones, roughly 85% of which appear only once. The sequencing input was PBMCs or T cells enriched from blood (not recorded which). These receptors were obtained from a man aged 35 to 55 who had been exposed to COVID-19. Each CDR3 is given with its conserved first and last residue. Fields, in order: D gene, V gene, clone size, CDR3 length, J gene, CDR3 protein, CDR3 DNA. The D gene is left open where the match is weak. A clone size is listed for some rows: how often the clone was seen (once, few, many), or a class if it is expanded.

.	TRBV19	.	13	TRBJ1-5	CASRGTGGRPQHF	TGTGCCAGTCGTGGGACCGGGGGTCGGCCCCAGCATTTT
.	TRBV3-1/TRBV3-2	.	15	TRBJ1-5	CASSQGTVTIQPQHF	TGTGCCAGCAGCCAAGGGACAGTCACAATACAGCCCCAGCATTTT
TRBD1	TRBV6-1	.	14	TRBJ1-2	CASSDPDRAKGYTF	TGTGCCAGCAGTGATCCTGACAGGGCTAAAGGCTACACCTTC
TRBD1	TRBV28	.	14	TRBJ2-7	CASSPGQAPYEQYF	TGTGCCAGCAGTCCCGGACAGGCTCCCTACGAGCAGTACTTC
.	TRBV5-6	.	15	TRBJ2-5	CASSPIGLHQETQYF	TGTGCCAGCAGCCCTATAGGACTCCACCAAGAGACCCAGTACTTC
TRBD2	TRBV7-2	.	15	TRBJ2-7	CASSLEVTSDDEQYF	TGTGCCAGCAGCTTAGAAGTGACTAGCGATGACGAGCAGTACTTC
TRBD2	TRBV13	once	15	TRBJ2-4	CASSFGRAAKNIQYF	TGTGCCAGCAGCTTTGGGAGGGCGGCCAAAAACATTCAGTACTTC
TRBD1	TRBV5-1	.	18	TRBJ1-1	CASSLYRGRQGEGTEAFF	TGCGCCAGCAGCTTGTATAGGGGGAGACAGGGCGAAGGCACTGAAGCTTTCTTT
.	TRBV5-4	.	14	TRBJ2-7	CASSLGEAPGEQYF	TGTGCCAGCAGCTTGGGGGAGGCCCCGGGCGAGCAGTACTTC
.	TRBV29-1	.	13	TRBJ2-1	CSVEPLYINEQFF	TGCAGCGTTGAACCGCTCTATATCAATGAGCAGTTCTTC
TRBD2	TRBV7-9	.	16	TRBJ2-2	CASGGIAGPNTGELFF	TGTGCCAGCGGGGGGATAGCGGGACCCAACACCGGGGAGCTGTTTTTT
.	TRBV5-1	once	15	TRBJ2-2	CASSPSTVNTGELFF	TGCGCCAGCAGCCCATCGACAGTGAACACCGGGGAGCTGTTTTTT
.	TRBV4-1	.	15	TRBJ1-5	CASTAFWGDRQPQHF	TGCGCCAGCACTGCTTTCTGGGGGGATCGGCAGCCCCAGCATTTT
TRBD2	TRBV7-9	.	15	TRBJ2-7	CASSLTGLAGGEQYF	TGTGCCAGCAGCTTAACGGGACTAGCGGGAGGCGAGCAGTACTTC
.	TRBV25-1	.	16	TRBJ2-4	CASSEPSSGAKNIQYF	TGTGCCAGCAGTGAACCTAGCTCGGGAGCTAAAAACATTCAGTACTTC
.	TRBV19	.	13	TRBJ2-3	CASTPRHTDTQYF	TGTGCCAGTACCCCGAGGCACACAGATACGCAGTATTTT
.	TRBV3-1/TRBV3-2	.	15	TRBJ2-7	CASSQDWAGSYEQYF	TGTGCCAGCAGCCAAGACTGGGCGGGGTCCTACGAGCAGTACTTC
TRBD1	TRBV3-1/TRBV3-2	.	17	TRBJ2-7	CASSQDPPGTGGREQYF	TGTGCCAGCAGCCAAGATCCTCCCGGGACAGGGGGCCGCGAGCAGTACTTC
.	TRBV6-6	.	12	TRBJ1-3	CASSYSSHTIYF	TGTGCCAGCAGTTACTCGAGCCACACCATATATTTT
TRBD2	TRBV7-9	.	13	TRBJ2-1	CASLVAGYNEQFF	TGTGCCAGCCTGGTAGCGGGGTACAATGAGCAGTTCTTC
.	TRBV21-1	.	17	TRBJ1-3	CASSKGQGILYGNTIYF	TGTGCCAGCAGCAAAGGACAGGGGATACTTTATGGAAACACCATATATTTT
TRBD1	TRBV9	.	15	TRBJ1-3	CASSVETGAGNTIYF	TGTGCCAGCAGCGTAGAGACAGGGGCTGGAAACACCATATATTTT
TRBD1	TRBV6-4	once	15	TRBJ2-1	CASSPTGSNYNEQFF	TGTGCCAGCAGCCCGACAGGGTCGAACTACAATGAGCAGTTCTTC
TRBD1	TRBV30	.	12	TRBJ1-5	CAYTTGAQPQHF	TGTGCCTACACGACAGGGGCTCAGCCCCAGCATTTT
.	TRBV7-9	.	18	TRBJ1-5	CASSFYLGAGKNNQPQHF	TGTGCCAGCAGCTTCTATCTGGGGGCAGGGAAGAACAATCAGCCCCAGCATTTT
.	TRBV19	.	11	TRBJ2-4	CATGVGNIQYF	TGTGCCACGGGGGTCGGTAACATTCAGTACTTC
.	TRBV10-2	.	13	TRBJ2-1	CATKIADYNEQFF	TGCGCCACAAAAATAGCGGACTACAATGAGCAGTTCTTC
TRBD2	TRBV7-2	.	12	TRBJ2-7	CASSAGGYEQYF	TGTGCCAGCAGCGCGGGAGGTTACGAGCAGTACTTC
TRBD1	TRBV30	once	13	TRBJ1-6	CAWGQGAPSPLHF	TGTGCCTGGGGTCAGGGGGCCCCTTCACCCCTCCACTTT
.	TRBV6-5	.	15	TRBJ2-7	CASRKEGLLSYEQYF	TGTGCCAGCAGAAAGGAGGGGTTATTAAGCTACGAGCAGTACTTC
TRBD1	TRBV6-1	.	15	TRBJ1-2	CASSESGGRFYGYTF	TGTGCCAGCAGTGAATCAGGGGGCCGATTCTATGGCTACACCTTC
.	TRBV6-6	.	17	TRBJ1-4	CASSLTQAPATNEKLFF	TGTGCCAGCAGTCTGACCCAGGCACCCGCAACTAATGAAAAACTGTTTTTT
.	TRBV30	.	13	TRBJ1-5	CAWSAGEGTPQHF	TGTGCCTGGAGCGCCGGGGAGGGGACGCCCCAGCATTTT
TRBD1	TRBV5-4	.	17	TRBJ1-1	CASSPRLAGTADTEAFF	TGTGCCAGCAGCCCCCGATTGGCCGGGACAGCCGACACTGAAGCTTTCTTT
.	TRBV3-1/TRBV3-2	.	14	TRBJ2-3	CASSHLASTDTQYF	TGTGCCAGCAGCCATTTAGCGAGCACAGATACGCAGTATTTT
.	TRBV11-2	.	16	TRBJ1-4	CASSLRVQGAGEKLFF	TGTGCCAGCAGCTTACGGGTTCAGGGCGCCGGGGAAAAACTGTTTTTT
TRBD1	TRBV6-1	.	16	TRBJ1-4	CASSVYRGQVREKLFF	TGTGCCAGCAGTGTATACAGGGGCCAGGTTCGAGAAAAACTGTTTTTT
.	TRBV12-5	.	13	TRBJ2-7	CASGQTGFYEQYF	TGTGCTAGTGGCCAAACAGGATTCTACGAGCAGTACTTC
.	TRBV6-5	.	12	TRBJ1-1	CATWRIVTEAFF	TGTGCCACTTGGCGGATTGTAACTGAAGCTTTCTTT
TRBD2	TRBV28	.	15	TRBJ2-1	CASSLAGPSYNEQFF	TGTGCCAGCAGCCTAGCGGGCCCTTCCTACAATGAGCAGTTCTTC
.	TRBV30	once	12	TRBJ1-2	CAWSVGEVGYTF	TGTGCCTGGAGTGTAGGGGAAGTTGGCTACACCTTC
TRBD2	TRBV5-1	.	14	TRBJ2-7	CASSASGSAYEQYF	TGCGCCAGCAGTGCTAGCGGGAGCGCCTACGAGCAGTACTTC
.	TRBV20-1	.	11	TRBJ1-6	CSARDPPPLHF	TGCAGTGCTAGAGATCCTCCACCCCTCCACTTT
.	TRBV21-1	.	14	TRBJ1-5	CASSRDRGIQPQHF	TGTGCCAGCAGCCGGGACAGGGGTATTCAGCCCCAGCATTTT
.	TRBV24-1	.	12	TRBJ1-6	CATTFRTSPLHF	TGTGCCACCACTTTTAGAACTTCACCCCTCCACTTT
TRBD2	TRBV5-1	.	15	TRBJ2-7	CASSSNLAGGYEQYF	TGCGCCAGCAGCTCGAATCTAGCGGGAGGCTACGAGCAGTACTTC
.	TRBV16	few	13	TRBJ1-1	CASSNQGGSEAFF	TGTGCCAGCAGCAATCAGGGTGGGTCTGAAGCTTTCTTT
TRBD1	TRBV28	.	14	TRBJ2-7	CASSFTGAAYEQYF	TGTGCCAGCAGTTTTACAGGGGCGGCCTACGAGCAGTACTTC
TRBD1	TRBV9	.	15	TRBJ2-7	CASSVEPGQGYEQYF	TGTGCCAGCAGCGTAGAACCGGGACAGGGCTACGAGCAGTACTTC
.	TRBV19	.	13	TRBJ1-4	CASIGLNNEKLFF	TGTGCCAGTATAGGACTGAATAATGAAAAACTGTTTTTT